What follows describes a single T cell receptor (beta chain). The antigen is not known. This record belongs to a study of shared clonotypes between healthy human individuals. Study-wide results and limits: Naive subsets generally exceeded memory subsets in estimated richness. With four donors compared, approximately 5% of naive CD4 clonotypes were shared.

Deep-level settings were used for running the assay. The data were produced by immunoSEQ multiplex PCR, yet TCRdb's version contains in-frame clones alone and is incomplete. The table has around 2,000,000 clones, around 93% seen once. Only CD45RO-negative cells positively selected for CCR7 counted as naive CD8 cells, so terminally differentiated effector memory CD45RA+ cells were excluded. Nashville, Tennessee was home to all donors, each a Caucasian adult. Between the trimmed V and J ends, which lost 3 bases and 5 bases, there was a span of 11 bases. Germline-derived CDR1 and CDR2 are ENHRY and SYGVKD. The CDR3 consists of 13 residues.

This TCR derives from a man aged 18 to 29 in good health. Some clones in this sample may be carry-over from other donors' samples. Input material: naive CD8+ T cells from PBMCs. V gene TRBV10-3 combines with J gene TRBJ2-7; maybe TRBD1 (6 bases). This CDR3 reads CAISDRGVDEQYF. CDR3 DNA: TGTGCCATCAGTGACAGGGGAGTCGACGAGCAGTACTTC.